This TCR beta chain was observed in a study of T cell responses to AZD1222 COVID-19 vaccine. Sequencing was performed with immunoSEQ multiplex PCR; in TCRdb, only in-frame clones are kept and a portion is missing. In the table there are around 260,000 clones, 93% of which are singletons. General study results and limits: White British ancestry dominated among donors, who included more females, and clonal diversity was possibly underestimated. In the spike-specific TCR repertoire, nearly half reportedly target unmutated variant regions.

Details on this clone: As yet, its antigen is unknown.

Germline CDR1 and CDR2: SGHNT and YYREEE (reference sequence). Trimming pared 4 bases from V and 2 bases from J, leaving 10 bases between. This CDR3 is 14 amino acids long. This TCR derives from an adult in good health. The chain joins TRBV5-4 to TRBJ2-1; D uncertain. This specimen consisted of peripheral blood, obtained on day 0 of AZD1222 vaccination. The CDR3 loop reads CASSRKSAYNEQFF. The CDR3 DNA sequence: TGTGCCAGCAGCCGGAAGTCTGCCTACAATGAGCAGTTCTTC.